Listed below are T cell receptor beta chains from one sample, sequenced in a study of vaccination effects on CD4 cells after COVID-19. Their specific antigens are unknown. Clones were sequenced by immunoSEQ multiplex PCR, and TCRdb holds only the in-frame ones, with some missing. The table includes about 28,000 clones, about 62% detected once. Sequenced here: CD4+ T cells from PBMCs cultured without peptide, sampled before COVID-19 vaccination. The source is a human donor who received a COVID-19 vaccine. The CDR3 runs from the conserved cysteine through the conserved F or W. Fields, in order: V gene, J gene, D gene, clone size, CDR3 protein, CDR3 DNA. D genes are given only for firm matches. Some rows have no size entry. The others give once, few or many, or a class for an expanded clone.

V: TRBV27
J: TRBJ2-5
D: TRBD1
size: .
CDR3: CASSLRGRAETQYF
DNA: TGTGCCAGCAGTCTAAGGGGGCGGGCAGAGACCCAGTACTTC

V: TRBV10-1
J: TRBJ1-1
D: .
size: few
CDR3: CARGLAKFYMNTEAFF
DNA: TGCGCCAGGGGGTTGGCCAAATTTTACATGAACACTGAAGCTTTCTTT

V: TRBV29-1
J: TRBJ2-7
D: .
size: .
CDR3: CSVEVWGYEQYF
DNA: TGCAGCGTCGAAGTGTGGGGCTACGAGCAGTACTTC

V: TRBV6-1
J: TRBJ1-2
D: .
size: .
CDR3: CASSVGDRRGNYGYTF
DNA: TGTGCCAGCAGTGTTGGGGACCGTAGGGGTAACTATGGCTACACCTTC

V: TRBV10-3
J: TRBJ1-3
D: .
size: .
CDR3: CAISGGNTIYF
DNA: TGTGCCATCAGTGGTGGAAACACCATATATTTT

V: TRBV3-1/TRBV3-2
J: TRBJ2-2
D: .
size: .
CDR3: CASSQDKATRTGELFF
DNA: TGTGCCAGCAGCCAAGATAAGGCGACTAGAACCGGGGAGCTGTTTTTT

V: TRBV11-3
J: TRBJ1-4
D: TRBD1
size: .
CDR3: CASSPGQGNEKLFF
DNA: TGTGCCAGCAGCCCGGGACAGGGGAATGAAAAACTGTTTTTT

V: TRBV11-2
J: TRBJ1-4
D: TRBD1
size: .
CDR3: CASSPGRGRLRGEKLFF
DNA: TGTGCCAGCAGCCCTGGGAGGGGGCGCTTAAGAGGTGAAAAACTGTTTTTT

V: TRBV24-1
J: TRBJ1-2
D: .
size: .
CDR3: CATSATRVSGYTF
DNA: TGTGCCACCAGTGCGACAAGGGTCTCGGGCTACACCTTC

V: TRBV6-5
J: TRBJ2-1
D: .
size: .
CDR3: CASKVSNSYNEQFF
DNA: TGTGCCAGCAAAGTGTCCAATTCCTACAATGAGCAGTTCTTC

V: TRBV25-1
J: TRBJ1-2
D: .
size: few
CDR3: CASSEIQTSRDTYYGYTF
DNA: TGTGCCAGCAGTGAGATTCAAACCTCCCGGGACACTTACTATGGCTACACCTTC

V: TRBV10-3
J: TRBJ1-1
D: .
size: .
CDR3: CASGRENTEAFF
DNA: TGTGCCAGCGGACGGGAGAACACTGAAGCTTTCTTT

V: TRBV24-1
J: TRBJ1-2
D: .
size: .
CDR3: CATSDSRRGDGYTF
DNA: TGTGCCACCAGTGATTCCAGGAGAGGTGATGGCTACACCTTC

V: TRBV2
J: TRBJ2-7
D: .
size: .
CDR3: CASNDVGSYEQYF
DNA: TGTGCCAGCAACGATGTTGGCTCCTACGAGCAGTACTTC

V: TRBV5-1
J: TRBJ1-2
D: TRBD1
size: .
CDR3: CATGQGGMGYTF
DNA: TGCGCCACCGGACAGGGCGGTATGGGCTACACCTTC

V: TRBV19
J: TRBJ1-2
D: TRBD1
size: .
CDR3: CASSMTRDSQSYGYTF
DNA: TGTGCCAGTAGTATGACCCGGGACAGCCAGTCCTATGGCTACACCTTC

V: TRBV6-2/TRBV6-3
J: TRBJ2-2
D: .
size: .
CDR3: CASSLGGGNTGELFF
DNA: TGTGCCAGCAGTCTCGGGGGCGGGAACACCGGGGAGCTGTTTTTT

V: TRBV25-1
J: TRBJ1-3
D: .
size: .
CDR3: CASSEGTGSWGNTIYF
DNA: TGTGCCAGCAGTGAAGGCACAGGGTCGTGGGGAAACACCATATATTTT

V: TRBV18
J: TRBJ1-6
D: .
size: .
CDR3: CASSLAENSPLHF
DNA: TGTGCCAGCTCACTGGCAGAGAATTCACCCCTCCACTTT

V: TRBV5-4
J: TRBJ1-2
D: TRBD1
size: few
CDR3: CASSSGTDYGYTF
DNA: TGTGCCAGCAGCTCTGGGACAGACTATGGCTACACCTTC

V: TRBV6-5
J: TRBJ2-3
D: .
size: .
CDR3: CASSRGIGTDTQYF
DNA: TGTGCCAGCAGTCGGGGCATAGGGACAGATACGCAGTATTTT

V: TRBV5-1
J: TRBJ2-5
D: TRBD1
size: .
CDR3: CASSLGQARETQYF
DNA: TGCGCCAGCAGCCTTGGACAGGCGCGGGAGACCCAGTACTTC

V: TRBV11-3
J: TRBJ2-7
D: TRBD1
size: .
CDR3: CASSLEIMGSYGTVAYEQYF
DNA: TGTGCCAGCAGCTTAGAAATAATGGGCTCCTATGGGACAGTTGCCTACGAGCAGTACTTC

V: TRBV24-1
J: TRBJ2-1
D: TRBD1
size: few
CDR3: CATGTGNEQFF
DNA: TGTGCCACGGGGACAGGCAATGAGCAGTTCTTC

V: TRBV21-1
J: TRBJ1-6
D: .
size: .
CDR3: CASSIRPGQESPLHF
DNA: TGTGCCAGCAGCATTCGCCCGGGACAGGAATCACCCCTCCACTTT

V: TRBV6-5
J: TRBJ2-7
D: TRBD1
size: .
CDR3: CASSYSRGLYEQYF
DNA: TGTGCCAGCAGTTATTCCAGGGGGCTTTACGAGCAGTACTTC

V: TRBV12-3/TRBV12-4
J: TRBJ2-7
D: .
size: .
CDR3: CASSLAQSYEQYF
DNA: TGTGCCAGCAGTTTAGCCCAGTCCTACGAGCAGTACTTC

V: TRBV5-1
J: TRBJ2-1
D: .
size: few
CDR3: CASSSRQDNEQFF
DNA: TGCGCCAGCAGCTCCCGACAGGACAATGAGCAGTTCTTC

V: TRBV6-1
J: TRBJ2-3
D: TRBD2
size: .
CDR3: CASSEGLAGGLDTQYF
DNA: TGTGCCAGCAGTGAAGGACTAGCGGGAGGTTTAGATACGCAGTATTTT

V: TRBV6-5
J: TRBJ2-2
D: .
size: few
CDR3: CASSSGGLGTGELFF
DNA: TGTGCCAGCAGTTCTGGGGGATTGGGCACCGGGGAGCTGTTTTTT

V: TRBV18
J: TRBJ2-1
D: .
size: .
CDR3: CASSPGYNEQFF
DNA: TGTGCCAGCTCACCAGGGTACAATGAGCAGTTCTTC

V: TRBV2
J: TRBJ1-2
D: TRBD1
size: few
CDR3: CAVGTGFFYGYTF
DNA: TGTGCCGTCGGGACAGGGTTTTTCTATGGCTACACCTTC

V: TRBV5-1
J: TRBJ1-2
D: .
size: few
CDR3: CASSHALPGEDGYTF
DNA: TGCGCCAGCAGCCACGCGCTTCCGGGTGAGGATGGCTACACCTTC

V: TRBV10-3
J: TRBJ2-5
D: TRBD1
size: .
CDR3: CAISEEDRVSPSGTQYF
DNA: TGTGCCATCAGTGAGGAGGACAGGGTTTCCCCAAGCGGGACCCAGTACTTC